These 26 T cell receptor beta chains were sequenced from one sample in a study of neurological immune-mediated disorders. The time point was: longitudinal time-point 1 (baseline). In TCRdb, the 5' RACE reads were re-called with MiXCR into one record per CDR3 protein. The table lists more than 70,000 distinct CDR3 sequences, about 10% of them singletons. Sequencing was carried out using PBMCs. All receptors come from a man aged 30-40 years in good health.

The sample holds many counts of this clonotype. The chain links TRBV15 to TRBJ2-3; 9 bases agree with TRBD1. CDR1 is LNHNV and CDR2 is YYDKDF in the germline V gene (reference sequence). Unmatched junction bases numbered 9, after V lost 6 bases and J lost 5 bases. The CDR3 spans 15 residues. This CDR3 reads CATRGDRDIGDTQYF. The CDR3 DNA is TGTGCCACCAGAGGGGACAGGGATATAGGAGATACGCAGTATTTT.

This clonotype was recorded many times. J is TRBJ2-5 and V is TRBV18; D unclear. There are 16 residues in the CDR3. Germline CDR1 KGHSH, CDR2 LQKENI. V was clipped by 4 bases and J by 2 bases, with 17 bases between them. The CDR3 is CASSRANTGLQETQYF. CDR3 DNA sequence: TGTGCCAGCTCACGGGCTAACACCGGATTACAAGAGACCCAGTACTTC.

This clonotype was picked up many times. The rearrangement uses TRBV5-1 and TRBJ1-2, with D possibly TRBD1 on 5 matching bases. V lost 0 bases and J 3 bases, leaving 15 bases between the germline ends. This CDR3 is 16 amino acids long. Germline CDR1 and CDR2: SGHRS and YFSETQ. The CDR3 loop is CASSLEGSVGYYGYTF. The CDR3 DNA is TGCGCCAGCAGCTTGGAGGGGTCAGTCGGATACTATGGCTACACCTTC.

A few counts support this clonotype. V gene TRBV25-1 combines with J gene TRBJ1-5, with 9 positions matching TRBD1. Germline trimming cut 7 bases from V and 9 bases from J; bases unmatched to any gene: 7. This CDR3 comprises 13 residues. Germline V gene data show CDR1 as MGHDK and CDR2 as SYGVNS. The CDR3 region is CASKLTGGGPQHF. The DNA of the CDR3 is TGTGCCAGCAAACTGACAGGGGGAGGGCCCCAGCATTTT.

The table lists this clonotype with many counts. The chain recombines TRBV20-1 with TRBJ1-2, with D perhaps matching TRBD1 (6 bases). CDR1 is DFQATT, CDR2 SNEGSKA, per germline (reference sequence). V was pared by 4 bases and J by 4 bases, with 19 bases between. The CDR3 covers 15 residues. This CDR3 reads CSATPDLDRSYGYTF. CDR3 coding DNA: TGCAGTGCTACTCCTGACCTCGACAGGAGCTATGGCTACACCTTC.

In its sample, this clonotype was seen many times. The chain carries TRBV7-6 and TRBJ2-2, with D hard to call. Between the trimmed V and J ends, which lost 2 bases and 2 bases, there was a span of 12 bases. From germline, CDR1 is SGHVS and CDR2 FNYEAQ. The CDR3 runs to 16 residues. The CDR3 sequence: CASSLRRQANTGELFF. The CDR3 DNA is TGTGCCAGCAGCTTAAGACGCCAGGCAAACACCGGGGAGCTGTTTTTT.

As regards this clonotype: A much larger clone sits a single nucleotide away, making a read error possible. The chain employs TRBV4-2 and TRBJ2-6; D call uncertain. The CDR3 runs to 20 residues. CDR1 is LGHNA, CDR2 YNFKEQ, per germline. CDR3 amino acids: CASSQDVLVYGSSGVNVLTF. The CDR3 coding sequence is TGTGCCAGCAGCCAAGACGTTTTAGTTTACGGATCCTCTGGGGTCAACGTCCTGACTTTC.

This clonotype was observed many times. The chain has TRBV4-1 and TRBJ2-7; tentatively, D is TRBD2 (5 bases). Trimming stripped 1 base from V and 3 bases from J, with 19 bases between. CDR3 length: 17 residues. Germline V gene data show CDR1 as MGHRA and CDR2 as YSYEKL. The CDR3 protein is CASSQGTLGSRNYEQYF. The CDR3 coding sequence is TGCGCCAGCAGCCAAGGGACCTTAGGGAGTCGGAACTACGAGCAGTACTTC.

The sample holds many counts of this clonotype. The V call is TRBV12-3 or TRBV12-4, the J call TRBJ2-7; 13 bases line up with TRBD2. The CDR3 runs to 16 residues. V trimming: 4 bases; J trimming: 2 bases; junction bases outside the gene matches: 5. Here the CDR3 DNA reads TGTGCCAGCAGTTCCCCGACTAGCGGGAGGACCTACGAGCAGTACTTC. Translating gives CASSSPTSGRTYEQYF.

This clonotype was seen at least ten times. The chain is built from TRBV7-3 and TRBJ2-5, with D maybe TRBD1 (7 bases). Trimming cost V 3 bases and J 3 bases, with 14 bases left between them. CDR3 length: 15 residues. The germline V gene encodes CDR1 SGHTA and CDR2 FQGTGA. This CDR3 reads CASSFVRGVKETQYF. CDR3 DNA: TGTGCCAGCAGCTTTGTCAGGGGGGTAAAAGAGACCCAGTACTTC.

This clonotype was observed many times. The V and J genes are TRBV5-1 and TRBJ2-1; D might be TRBD1 or TRBD2, each matching 7 bases. The germline gives CDR1 SGHRS, CDR2 YFSETQ. This CDR3 is built from 16 residues. The V end lost 0 bases, the J end lost 6 bases, and 16 bases lay between the germline ends. The CDR3 spells CASSLGQGGYRNEQFF. The DNA of the CDR3 is TGCGCCAGCAGCTTGGGACAGGGAGGGTATCGCAATGAGCAGTTCTTC.

This clonotype was seen many times. The chain couples TRBV29-1 to TRBJ2-2, with 8 bases lining up with TRBD2. The germline V gene encodes CDR1 SQVTM and CDR2 ANQGSEA. Trimming at V came to 5 bases and at J to 1 base, leaving 3 bases not matched to a gene. CDR3 length: 14 amino acids. The CDR3 is CSVSGTRNTGELFF. CDR3 sequence (DNA): TGCAGCGTTTCCGGGACTAGGAACACCGGGGAGCTGTTTTTT.

At least ten counts were recorded for this clonotype. The chain couples TRBV28 to TRBJ2-2, with 15 bases that match TRBD2. This CDR3 is 17 amino acids long. Trimming cost V 4 bases and J 5 bases; bases outside gene matches: 5. CDR1 is MDHEN and CDR2 is SYDVKM in the germline V gene. CDR3 amino acids: CASSSGTSGRMTGELFF. CDR3 sequence (DNA): TGTGCCAGCAGTTCCGGGACTAGCGGGAGGATGACCGGGGAGCTGTTTTTT.

This clonotype was picked up many times. V gene TRBV28 combines with J gene TRBJ1-1; 12 bases are a match to TRBD1. The CDR3 loop spans 19 amino acids. J was trimmed by 6 bases and V by 6 bases; bases with no gene match: 20. Germline CDR1 reads MDHEN; CDR2 reads SYDVKM. The CDR3 here is CASRPYPGQGAEGHAEAFF. DNA for the CDR3: TGTGCCAGCAGGCCCTACCCGGGACAGGGGGCGGAGGGCCACGCTGAAGCTTTCTTT.

This clonotype showed up many times. The chain has TRBV5-6 and TRBJ2-5; D is possibly TRBD2 (7 bases). The CDR3 runs to 14 residues. Germline values: CDR1 SGHDT, CDR2 YYEEEE. Deletions cut 7 bases from V and 5 bases from J, with 18 bases between. The CDR3 DNA follows: TGTGCCAGCTCGGGGGCGGGAGTTCGGGAGACCCAGTACTTC. It is translated as CASSGAGVRETQYF.

This CDR3 is CASSPDRTSYNEQFF. The DNA for the CDR3 is TGCGCCAGCAGCCCCGACCGTACATCCTACAATGAGCAGTTCTTC. The chain combines TRBV5-1 with TRBJ2-1; D unresolved. This CDR3 spans 15 amino acids. Looked up from germline, CDR1 is SGHRS and CDR2 is YFSETQ. Trimming removed 4 bases at V and 1 base at J, with 12 bases between.

About this clonotype: The junction departs from the called germline gene at one end, perhaps through a read error. The chain employs TRBV5-1 and TRBJ2-7; TRBD1 might be the D (5 bases). The CDR3 sequence is 15 residues long. Germline assignment: CDR1 SGHRS and CDR2 YFSETQ. Here the CDR3 reads CASSLEAGMYYEHYF. In nucleotides, the CDR3 is TGCGCCAGCAGCTTGGAAGCAGGGATGTACTACGAGCATTATTTC.

This clonotype showed up many times. This rearrangement joins TRBV7-2 to TRBJ2-4, with 8 bases aligning to TRBD1. The V segment lost 2 bases and the J segment 7 bases; nucleotides outside the gene matches: 1. The CDR3 totals 13 residues. Germline V lookup: CDR1 SGHTA, CDR2 FQGNSA. The CDR3 bases are TGTGCCAGCAGCTTAAACAGGGGGAACATTCAGTACTTC. Its translation is CASSLNRGNIQYF.

This clonotype came up many times. The chain has TRBV20-1 and TRBJ2-5; TRBD1 might be the D (7 bases). The CDR3 loop spans 15 amino acids. Germline CDR1 DFQATT, CDR2 SNEGSKA (reference sequence). The V end was cut by 3 bases, the J end by 1 base, with 15 bases between. This CDR3 is CSASPQGGPQETQYF. CDR3 DNA: TGCAGTGCTAGCCCTCAGGGGGGTCCCCAAGAGACCCAGTACTTC.

This chain links TRBV28 with TRBJ2-4; D possibly corresponds to TRBD1 (6 bases). CDR3 size: 16 residues. Trimming shortened V by 6 bases and J by 1 base, and 16 bases separated the two germline ends. The germline V gene has CDR1 MDHEN and CDR2 SYDVKM. The CDR3 here is CASSPPTGMAKNIQYF. In DNA, the CDR3 is TGTGCCAGCAGCCCACCCACAGGGATGGCCAAAAACATTCAGTACTTC.

There are many counts of this clonotype. The rearrangement uses TRBV12-3 or TRBV12-4 and TRBJ2-1; D possibly matches TRBD1 or TRBD2 (6 bases each). V was cut by 7 bases and J by 6 bases, with 16 bases left in between. CDR3 length equals 14 residues. CDR3 coding DNA: TGTGCCAGCATGGAGGGGGAGGCAGGCAATGAGCAGTTCTTC. Its translation: CASMEGEAGNEQFF.

This clonotype was detected many times. This chain uses TRBV28 with TRBJ2-6; 12 bases are shared with TRBD1. Per germline, CDR1 MDHEN and CDR2 SYDVKM. There are 16 residues in the CDR3. Trimming removed 6 bases from V and 2 bases from J; junction bases left unmatched: 2. The DNA of the CDR3 is TGTGCCAGCAGGGGACAGGGGGCGCCTGGGGCCAACGTCCTGACTTTC. This codes for CASRGQGAPGANVLTF.

This clonotype is medium-sized (0.01 to 0.1%). This chain links TRBV7-9 with TRBJ1-2; no clear D. The germline V gene encodes CDR1 SEHNR and CDR2 FQNEAQ (reference sequence). The CDR3 consists of 15 residues. The V and J ends lost 1 base and 4 bases respectively, with 13 bases between them. CDR3 residues: CASSLVARNPYGYTF. The DNA for the CDR3 is TGTGCCAGCAGCTTAGTCGCCAGGAATCCCTATGGCTACACCTTC.

This clonotype was observed many times. The chain couples TRBV20-1 to TRBJ2-2, with D uncertain. Per the germline V gene, CDR1 is DFQATT and CDR2 is SNEGSKA (reference sequence). V gave up 2 bases and J gave up 5 bases, with 3 bases separating them. This CDR3 contains 11 residues. The CDR3 loop is CSARSTGELFF. The CDR3 nucleotides are TGCAGTGCTAGATCAACCGGGGAGCTGTTTTTT.

The V gene is TRBV7-9, the J gene TRBJ1-5, with TRBD1 matching over 7 bases. The CDR3 totals 17 residues. Germline CDR1 reads SEHNR; CDR2 reads FQNEAQ (reference sequence). The V and J ends lost 1 base and 1 base, in that order; junction bases with no gene match: 7. In DNA, the CDR3 is TGTGCCAGCAGCTTAGGGATAGGGGGCGAGAGCAATCAGCCCCAGCATTTT. It translates to CASSLGIGGESNQPQHF. The full variable domain, completed using reference TRBV7-9 and TRBJ1-5, is DTGVSQNPRHKITKRGQNVTFRCDPISEHNRLYWYRQTLGQGPEFLTYFQNEAQLEKSRLLSDRFSAERPKGSFSTLEIQRTEQGDSAMYLCASSLGIGGESNQPQHFGDGTRLSIL.

The rearrangement joins TRBV6-1 to TRBJ2-6; the D is unclear. The CDR3 is made up of 16 amino acids. The V gene's germline CDR1 is MNHNS and CDR2 SASEGT. V was pared by 3 bases and J by 2 bases, with 11 bases between. The CDR3 DNA sequence: TGTGCCAGCAGTGACCTTCGGGTGCCTGGGGCCAACGTCCTGACTTTC. Translated: CASSDLRVPGANVLTF.